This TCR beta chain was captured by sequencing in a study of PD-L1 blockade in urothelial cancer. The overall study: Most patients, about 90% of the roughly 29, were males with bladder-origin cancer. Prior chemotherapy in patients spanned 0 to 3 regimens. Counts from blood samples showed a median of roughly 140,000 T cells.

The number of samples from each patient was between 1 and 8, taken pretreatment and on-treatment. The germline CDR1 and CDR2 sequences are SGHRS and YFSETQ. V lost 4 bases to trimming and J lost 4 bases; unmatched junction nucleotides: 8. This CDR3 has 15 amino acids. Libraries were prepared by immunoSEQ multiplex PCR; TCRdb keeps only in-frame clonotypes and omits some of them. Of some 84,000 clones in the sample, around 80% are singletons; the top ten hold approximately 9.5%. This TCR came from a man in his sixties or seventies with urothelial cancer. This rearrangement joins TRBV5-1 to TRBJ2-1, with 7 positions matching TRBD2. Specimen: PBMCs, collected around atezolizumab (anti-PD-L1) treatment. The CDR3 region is CASSPAGRGYNEQFF. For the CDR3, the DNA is TGCGCCAGCAGCCCCGCTGGGCGGGGGTACAATGAGCAGTTCTTC.